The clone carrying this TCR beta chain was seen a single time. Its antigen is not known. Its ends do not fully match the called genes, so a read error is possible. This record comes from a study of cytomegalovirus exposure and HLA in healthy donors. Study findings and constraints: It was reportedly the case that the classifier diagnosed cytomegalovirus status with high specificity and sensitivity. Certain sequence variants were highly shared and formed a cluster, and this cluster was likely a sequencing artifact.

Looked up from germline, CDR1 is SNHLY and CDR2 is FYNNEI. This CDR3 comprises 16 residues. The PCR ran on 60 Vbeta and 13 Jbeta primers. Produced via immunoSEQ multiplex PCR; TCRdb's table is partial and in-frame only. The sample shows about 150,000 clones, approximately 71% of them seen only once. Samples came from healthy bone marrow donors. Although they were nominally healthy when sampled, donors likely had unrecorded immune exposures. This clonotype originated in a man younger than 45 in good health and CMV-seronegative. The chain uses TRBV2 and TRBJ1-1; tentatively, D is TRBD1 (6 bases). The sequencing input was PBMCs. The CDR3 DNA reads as TGTGCCAGCAGTGAGTTACAGGGTACTATGAACGCTGAAGCTTTCTTT. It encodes CASSELQGTMNAEAFF.